This T cell receptor beta chain stems from a study of blood T cell repertoires in COVID-19. The CDR3 is 14 amino acids. Looked up from germline, CDR1 is SNHLY and CDR2 is FYNNEI. V lost 6 bases and J lost 2, with 8 bases in between. Recruitment covered some 25 US areas and drew participants whose ages spanned roughly 18 to 100 years. Two consecutive negative NP/OP PCR tests, clearance, or resolved symptoms defined Cohort 3 recovery. Generated by immunoSEQ multiplex PCR, the TCRdb table keeps only in-frame clones and is missing some. The profile shows a few hundred thousand clones, roughly nine tenths of them singletons.

The chain links TRBV2 to TRBJ1-6, with D uncertain. Material for sequencing was PBMCs or T cells enriched from blood (not recorded which). This clonotype was sampled from a woman aged 25-40 years who had recovered from COVID-19. The CDR3 coding sequence is TGTGCCAGCAGGGGAGGGACCTATAATTCACCCCTCCACTTT. It yields the protein CASRGGTYNSPLHF.